The 18 T cell receptor beta chains below were found in one sample sequenced in a study of brain T cells in children with intractable seizures. Method: immunoSEQ multiplex PCR; TCRdb's copy keeps in-frame clones and lacks some. Among roughly 120,000 clones listed, roughly 94% were seen once. The specimen was peripheral blood, collected at surgery. The receptors were gathered from a boy in the first two years of life with hemimegalencephaly and intractable seizures.

A remark on this clone: The junction does not match germline at one end; this may be a read error. The chain couples TRBV7-2 to TRBJ2-7; a weak D match, TRBD2 (6 bases). This CDR3 spans 16 amino acids. Germline CDR1 and CDR2: SGHTA and FQGNSA. The CDR3 DNA sequence: TGTGCCAGCAGGTTAGCGGTAAACGCGCCCTCCTACGAGCAGTACTTC. Its translation: CASRLAVNAPSYEQYF.

Here the CDR3 DNA reads TGTGCCAGCAGGCAGAGCAATCAGCCCCAGCATTTT. Protein product: CASRQSNQPQHF. This rearrangement joins TRBV12-3 or TRBV12-4 to TRBJ1-5; D remains ambiguous. The CDR3 is made up of 12 amino acids. The ends were cut back, 6 bases at V and 1 base at J, with 4 bases in the middle.

There are a few counts of this clone. The chain recombines TRBV10-1 with TRBJ1-1; maybe TRBD1 (5 bases). Germline loops: CDR1 WNHNN, CDR2 SYGVQD (reference sequence). The CDR3 is made up of 13 amino acids. Trimming removed 5 bases at V and 4 bases at J, with 11 bases between. The CDR3 coding sequence is TGCGCCAGCAGTCTCGGGGGTGGCACTGAAGCTTTCTTT. Amino acid sequence: CASSLGGGTEAFF.

The J gene is TRBJ2-7, the V gene TRBV5-1, with D hard to call. The germline V gene has CDR1 SGHRS and CDR2 YFSETQ. Trimming took 5 bases from V and 0 from J, leaving 9 bases between them. The CDR3 covers 13 residues. DNA for the CDR3: TGCGCCAGCAGGTCGTCATTCTCCTACGAGCAGTACTTC. Amino acid sequence: CASRSSFSYEQYF. The whole variable domain, remainder taken from reference TRBV5-1 and TRBJ2-7, is KAGVTQTPRYLIKTRGQQVTLSCSPISGHRSVSWYQQTPGQGLQFLFEYFSETQRNKGNFPGRFSGRQFSNSRSEMNVSTLELGDSALYLCASRSSFSYEQYFGPGTRLTVT.

This chain links TRBV27 with TRBJ2-6, with D uncertain. There are 17 residues in the CDR3. V gave up 1 base and J gave up 0 bases, with 10 bases separating them. Germline values: CDR1 MNHEY, CDR2 SMNVEV (reference sequence). The CDR3 DNA reads as TGTGCCAGCAGTTTATACGCAGTCAACTCTGGGGCCAACGTCCTGACTTTC. As protein: CASSLYAVNSGANVLTF.

In its sample, this clone was seen once. The V call is TRBV18, the J call TRBJ2-5; 7 bases are a match to TRBD1. V shed 4 bases, J shed 9 bases, and the junction held 11 bases outside the gene matches. Per germline, CDR1 KGHSH and CDR2 LQKENI. The CDR3 totals 14 residues. Here the CDR3 reads CASSRIRDSRAQYF. DNA for the CDR3: TGTGCCAGCTCACGGATTAGGGACAGCCGGGCCCAGTACTTC.

This sequence joins TRBV11-2 and TRBJ2-3; D unclear. There are 13 residues in the CDR3. CDR1 is SGHAT, CDR2 FQNNGV, per germline. Trimming took off 1 base at V and 2 bases at J, with 4 bases between the two ends. CDR3 region: CASSLGVTDTQYF. CDR3 in DNA: TGTGCCAGCAGCTTAGGGGTCACAGATACGCAGTATTTT.

This clone appeared once. This chain uses TRBV10-3 with TRBJ2-1, with 9 bases lining up with TRBD2. The CDR3 runs to 15 residues. Germline trimming cut 7 bases from V and 7 bases from J; bases unmatched to any gene: 11. Germline V gene data show CDR1 as ENHRY and CDR2 as SYGVKD. The CDR3 loop reads CAIKEREVGWNEQFF. The DNA of the CDR3 is TGTGCCATCAAGGAGCGGGAGGTCGGGTGGAATGAGCAGTTCTTC.

The chain carries TRBV9 and TRBJ1-2, with no clear D. The germline gives CDR1 SGDLS, CDR2 YYNGEE. Trimming removed 0 bases at V and 10 bases at J, with 7 bases between. This CDR3 spans 11 amino acids. The chain's CDR3 is CASSVGGTYTF. The CDR3 DNA reads as TGTGCCAGCAGCGTAGGGGGAACCTACACCTTC.

The chain uses TRBV14 and TRBJ1-6; TRBD1 is a possible D gene (6 bases). From germline, CDR1 is SGHDN and CDR2 FVKESK. The V end lost 2 bases, the J end lost 9 bases, and 8 bases lay between the germline ends. CDR3 size: 13 residues. CDR3 residues: CASSQRGTSPLHF. CDR3 nucleotides: TGTGCCAGCAGCCAAAGGGGGACTTCACCCCTCCACTTT.

This clone was recorded a few times. The CDR3 sequence is CASSPLAGGGTDTQYF. The CDR3 bases are TGTGCCAGCAGCCCGCTAGCGGGAGGAGGTACAGATACGCAGTATTTT. This chain connects TRBV7-6 to TRBJ2-3, with 11 bases matching TRBD2. V was clipped by 5 bases and J by 3 bases; unmatched bases: 7. From germline, CDR1 is SGHVS and CDR2 FNYEAQ. The CDR3 runs to 16 residues.

This chain uses TRBV27 with TRBJ2-2; 10 bases map to TRBD1. The J segment lost 3 bases and the V segment lost 3 bases, leaving 1 base of the junction unmatched. CDR1 is MNHEY and CDR2 is SMNVEV in the germline V gene (reference sequence). The CDR3 length is 15 residues. The CDR3 is CASSLGQGYTGELFF. CDR3 in DNA: TGTGCCAGCAGTTTGGGACAGGGGTACACCGGGGAGCTGTTTTTT.

J is TRBJ2-7 and V is TRBV4-1; D gene uncertain. Trimming cost V 0 bases and J 3 bases, with 12 bases left between them. Germline assignment: CDR1 MGHRA and CDR2 YSYEKL. The CDR3 runs to 15 residues. CDR3 region: CASSQDTKGGYEQYF. CDR3 sequence (DNA): TGCGCCAGCAGCCAAGATACTAAGGGCGGCTACGAGCAGTACTTC.

On this clone: Other nucleotide sequences in the sample specify the same CDR3. The rearrangement joins TRBV12-3 or TRBV12-4 to TRBJ2-7, with no clear D. The V end was cut by 1 base, the J end by 6 bases, with 4 bases between. CDR3 length: 11 residues. Written as DNA, the CDR3 is TGTGCCAGCAGTTTAGGGGGCGAGCAGTACTTC. Translation gives CASSLGGEQYF.

By share, this clone ranks as medium-sized. Other DNA sequences in this specimen translate into the identical CDR3. V is TRBV28 and J is TRBJ2-7; 9 bases fit TRBD1. Germline values: CDR1 MDHEN, CDR2 SYDVKM. V shed 4 bases, J shed 2 bases, and the junction held 3 bases outside the gene matches. The CDR3 length is 14 residues. CDR3 loop: CASSSGQGTYEQYF. CDR3 in DNA: TGTGCCAGCAGTTCCGGACAGGGGACCTACGAGCAGTACTTC.

V is TRBV7-3 and J is TRBJ1-6; the match to TRBD1 covers 8 bases. CDR3 length: 20 residues. Germline CDR1 reads SGHTA; CDR2 reads FQGTGA. J gave up 1 base and V 0 bases, and 11 bases lay outside the gene matches. The CDR3 reads CASSLTRVGQGASYNSPLHF. CDR3 nucleotide sequence: TGTGCCAGCAGCTTAACGCGTGTCGGGCAGGGGGCGTCCTATAATTCACCCCTCCACTTT.

This clone has just one count. CDR3 residues: CASRRGVNRYEQYF. The CDR3, as DNA: TGTGCCAGTCGGCGGGGGGTAAATCGCTACGAGCAGTACTTC. V and J are TRBV6-5 and TRBJ2-7; 8 bases are shared with TRBD2. This CDR3 has 14 residues. The V and J ends lost 9 bases and 3 bases, in that order; junction bases with no gene match: 10. Germline V lookup: CDR1 MNHEY, CDR2 SVGAGI.

In this sample, this clone turned up a few times. The V and J genes are TRBV12-5 and TRBJ1-5; D unresolved. CDR1 and CDR2 from the germline V gene are LGHNT and FRNRAP. The length of the CDR3 is 12 residues. The V and J ends lost 7 bases and 2 bases respectively, with 6 bases between them. CDR3 nucleotide sequence: TGTGCTAGTGAGGAGGGCAATCAGCCCCAGCATTTT. Residues: CASEEGNQPQHF.